One and the same sample provided the 8 T cell receptor beta chains below, sequenced in a study of vaccination and CD4 T cells after COVID-19. Antigens of these TCRs are unknown. Once obtained from cultured CD4+ T cells, the DNA was sequenced using the Oncomine TCR Beta short-read assay. One entry per CDR3 protein, called by TCRdb with MiXCR from the PCR reads. The sample lists over 10,000 distinct CDR3 sequences, around two thirds occurring once. Treatment given: approximately nine-day PBMC culture with coronavirus spike peptide pools or control peptides (ViraFEST assay). Sequencing was performed on CD4+ T cells from blood, cultured in vitro. The receptors were gathered from a human donor who had recovered from COVID-19.

The V and J genes are TRBV6-1 and TRBJ2-7; D uncertain. V was pared by 6 bases and J by 5 bases, with 8 bases between. Germline lookup yields CDR1 MNHNS and CDR2 SASEGT. The CDR3 length is 11 residues. The chain's CDR3 is CASRRFHEQYF. The CDR3 region has the DNA TGTGCCAGCAGAAGATTCCACGAGCAGTACTTC.

J is TRBJ1-5 and V is TRBV27; D remains unclear. From germline, CDR1 is MNHEY and CDR2 SMNVEV (reference sequence). This CDR3 has 14 residues. With 0 bases removed from V and 7 bases from J, the gap between germline ends came to 10 bases. CDR3 residues: CASSLSPSGQPQHF. CDR3 DNA sequence: TGTGCCAGCAGTTTATCCCCCTCTGGGCAGCCCCAGCATTTT.

This clonotype was seen a handful of times. V is TRBV20-1 and J is TRBJ1-6; D remains ambiguous. Trimming took 3 bases from V and 6 from J, leaving 9 bases between them. The CDR3 consists of 13 residues. The germline V gene has CDR1 DFQATT and CDR2 SNEGSKA (reference sequence). The DNA for the CDR3 is TGCAGTGCTAGGACAAATCCTAATTCACCCCTCCACTTT. Encoded protein: CSARTNPNSPLHF.

J is TRBJ2-3 and V is TRBV7-2; D uncertain. The CDR3 runs to 16 residues. Germline CDR1 and CDR2: SGHTA and FQGNSA. V was cut by 5 bases and J by 1 base, with 16 bases left in between. The CDR3 here is CASSTLPGTGTDTQYF. In nucleotides, the CDR3 is TGTGCCAGCAGCACGTTGCCAGGAACGGGCACAGATACGCAGTATTTT. The full variable domain, its missing parts supplied by reference TRBV7-2 and TRBJ2-3, is GAGVSQSPSNKVTEKGKDVELRCDPISGHTALYWYRQSLGQGLEFLIYFQGNSAPDKSGLPSDRFSAERTGGSVSTLTIQRTQQEDSAVYLCASSTLPGTGTDTQYFGPGTRLTVL.

V and J are TRBV2 and TRBJ1-6, with unresolved D. The CDR3 consists of 11 residues. Trimming cost V 3 bases and J 8 bases, with 2 bases left between them. The germline V gene has CDR1 SNHLY and CDR2 FYNNEI. CDR3 in DNA: TGTGCCAGCAGTGATTATTCACCCCTCCACTTT. Translation: CASSDYSPLHF.

This clonotype was counted only a few times. The chain links TRBV11-3 to TRBJ1-1, with 7 bases lining up with TRBD1. The CDR3 is made up of 14 amino acids. V shed 5 bases, J shed 3 bases, and the junction held 6 bases outside the gene matches. The germline V gene has CDR1 SGHNT and CDR2 YENEEA. The CDR3: CASSHRGQDTEAFF. CDR3 coding DNA: TGTGCCAGCAGCCACCGAGGACAGGACACTGAAGCTTTCTTT.

The chain links TRBV6-7 to TRBJ2-7; the D gene is possibly TRBD2 (6 bases). TRBV6-7 is designated an ORF whose function remains uncertain. The CDR3 sequence is 11 residues long. Trimming removed 11 bases at V and 5 bases at J, with 13 bases between. The CDR3 nucleotides read TGTGCCGGCGGGACTTCCCACGAGCAGTACTTC. It translates to CAGGTSHEQYF.

J is TRBJ1-6 and V is TRBV5-4, with a weak D call TRBD1 (5 bases). Germline V gene data show CDR1 as SGHNT and CDR2 as YYREEE (reference sequence). Trimming removed 4 bases at V and 4 bases at J, with 9 bases between. This CDR3 contains 14 residues. The CDR3 bases are TGTGCCAGCAGCCGTGGGGGTTATAATTCACCCCTCCACTTT. It yields the protein CASSRGGYNSPLHF.